This TCR beta chain was retrieved from a study of shared clonotypes between healthy human individuals. Study background: The donor group consisted of a couple of women and a few men, aged 18 to 49. Regarding the study as a whole: It was observed that 5% to 6.5% of naive CD4 clonotypes were shared across a few donors. The sole specimen, blood, was sampled, and tissue repertoires likely differ.

In the naive CD8 group, cells lacked CD45RO and were positively selected for CCR7, so terminally differentiated effector memory CD45RA+ cells were left out. All donors were Caucasian adults living in Nashville, Tennessee. Trimming cost V 1 base and J 6 bases; bases outside gene matches: 11. Germline V gene lookup returns CDR1 SGHTA and CDR2 FQGNSA. The CDR3 sequence is 17 residues long. The repertoire was sequenced with immunoSEQ multiplex PCR; TCRdb's copy has only in-frame clones and lacks some. The sample gives about 2.1 million clones, just over 90% of which show up once; less than 2% is in the top ten. This clone was recorded only once. The antigen is unknown.

This receptor was taken from a man younger than 35 in good health. Some clones in this sample may be carry-over from other donors' samples. Sequenced sample: naive CD8+ T cells from PBMCs. The chain couples TRBV7-2 to TRBJ2-7; TRBD2 matches at 11 bases. The CDR3 DNA follows: TGTGCCAGCAGCTTAGTTTTCGGGGTTGGGACTAGCGGCGAGCAGTACTTC. It encodes CASSLVFGVGTSGEQYF.